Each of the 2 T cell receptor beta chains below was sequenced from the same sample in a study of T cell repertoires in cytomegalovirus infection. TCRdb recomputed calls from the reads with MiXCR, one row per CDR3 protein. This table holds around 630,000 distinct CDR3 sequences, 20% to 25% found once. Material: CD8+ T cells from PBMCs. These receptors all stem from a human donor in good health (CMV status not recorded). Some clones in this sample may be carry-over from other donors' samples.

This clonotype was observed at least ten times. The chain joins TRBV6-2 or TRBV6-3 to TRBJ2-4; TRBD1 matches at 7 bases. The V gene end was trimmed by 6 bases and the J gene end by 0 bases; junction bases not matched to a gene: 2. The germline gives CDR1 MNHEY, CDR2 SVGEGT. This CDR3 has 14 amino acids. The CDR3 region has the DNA TGTGCCAGCAGACAGGGGCCAGCCAAAAACATTCAGTACTTC. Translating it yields CASRQGPAKNIQYF.

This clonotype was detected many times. CDR3 sequence (DNA): TGTGCCAGCAGCTCGAAAAGCCCTATCCAAGAGACCCAGTACTTC. Encoded protein: CASSSKSPIQETQYF. The V gene is TRBV7-8, the J gene TRBJ2-5; D unresolved. Germline CDR1 is SGHVS and CDR2 is FQNEAQ. This CDR3 comprises 15 residues. Trimming pared 4 bases from V and 1 base from J, leaving 13 bases between. Full variable domain (rest looked up from reference TRBV7-8 and TRBJ2-5): GAGVSQSPRYKVAKRGQDVALRCDPISGHVSLFWYQQALGQGPEFLTYFQNEAQLDKSGLPSDRFFAERPEGSVSTLKIQRTQQEDSAVYLCASSSKSPIQETQYFGPGTRLLVL.